This entry lists 13 T cell receptor beta chains sequenced from one sample in a study of T cell responses to AZD1222 COVID-19 vaccine. Some clones are missing from TCRdb's copy, which holds only in-frame ones; the method was immunoSEQ multiplex PCR. The repertoire has roughly 76,000 clones, around nine tenths of them found once; the top ten carry roughly a tenth. The sample was peripheral blood, taken on day 0 of AZD1222 vaccination. These receptors all come from an adult in good health.

The J gene is TRBJ1-2, the V gene TRBV28, with TRBD1 identical over 7 bases. Germline V gene sequence: CDR1 MDHEN, CDR2 SYDVKM. The V segment lost 3 bases and the J segment 8 bases; nucleotides outside the gene matches: 3. The CDR3 extends over 12 amino acids. DNA of the CDR3: TGTGCCAGCAGTTTGTGGGACAGAGGCTACACCTTC. Amino acids: CASSLWDRGYTF.

V usage is TRBV7-6 and J usage is TRBJ2-3; 7 bases are a match to TRBD2. The CDR3 sequence is 15 residues long. J gave up 1 base and V 1 base, and 2 bases lay outside the gene matches. Germline CDR1 and CDR2: SGHVS and FNYEAQ. The CDR3 sequence is CASSLVAGGTDTQYF. The CDR3 DNA reads TGTGCCAGCAGCTTAGTTGCGGGGGGCACAGATACGCAGTATTTT.

V and J are TRBV15 and TRBJ2-5, with TRBD2 as a possible D gene (6 bases). This CDR3 is built from 14 residues. The V gene lost 6 bases and the J gene lost 3 bases, with 14 bases spanning the gap. CDR1 is LNHNV, CDR2 YYDKDF, per germline (reference sequence). CDR3: CATSLGGFEETQYF. CDR3 DNA: TGTGCCACCAGTCTCGGGGGATTCGAAGAGACCCAGTACTTC.

A few counts support this clone. This chain connects TRBV9 to TRBJ1-4; TRBD1 aligns across 7 bases. The CDR3 length is 12 residues. Trimming removed 8 bases from V and 8 bases from J; junction bases left unmatched: 6. Germline values: CDR1 SGDLS, CDR2 YYNGEE. The CDR3 bases are TGTGCCAGAAGAGGACAGGCCGAAAAACTGTTTTTT. Amino acid sequence: CARRGQAEKLFF.

The V gene is TRBV28, the J gene TRBJ1-2; 9 nucleotides match TRBD1. CDR3 length equals 12 residues. V lost 5 bases and J lost 5; bases outside the gene matches: 0. Looked up from germline, CDR1 is MDHEN and CDR2 is SYDVKM. The CDR3 region is CASSGTGYGYTF. CDR3 DNA: TGTGCCAGCAGTGGGACAGGGTATGGCTACACCTTC.

The chain has TRBV18 and TRBJ1-5; 8 bases agree with TRBD1. Germline V gene sequence: CDR1 KGHSH, CDR2 LQKENI. The length of the CDR3 is 16 residues. The V segment lost 3 bases and the J segment 6 bases; nucleotides outside the gene matches: 10. CDR3 sequence (DNA): TGTGCCAGCTCACCGGCGCGGGCAGGGGGCATTCAGCCCCAGCATTTT. This gives the protein CASSPARAGGIQPQHF.

The V call is TRBV5-6, the J call TRBJ2-4, with D hard to call. CDR1 and CDR2 from the germline V gene are SGHDT and YYEEEE. V dropped 4 bases and J dropped 8 bases, with 16 bases sitting between them. This CDR3 contains 14 residues. The CDR3 is CASSGRAHGYIQYF. The CDR3 DNA sequence: TGTGCCAGCAGCGGCCGGGCTCACGGTTACATTCAGTACTTC.

The J gene is TRBJ2-5, the V gene TRBV29-1, with 7 bases matching TRBD2. Germline V CDR1 and CDR2: SQVTM, ANQGSEA. V gave up 8 bases and J gave up 4 bases; unmatched junction bases: 10. The CDR3 has 13 residues. This CDR3 is CSLRGGGRETQYF. Written as DNA, the CDR3 is TGCAGCCTACGTGGGGGAGGGAGAGAGACCCAGTACTTC.

J is TRBJ1-2 and V is TRBV5-1, with 7 positions matching TRBD1. CDR1 and CDR2 (germline): SGHRS, YFSETQ. The V and J ends lost 2 bases and 8 bases, in that order; junction bases with no gene match: 9. The CDR3 length is 14 residues. In nucleotides, the CDR3 is TGCGCCAGCAGCTTCCACGACAGGGTAGCCGGCTACACCTTC. Translation: CASSFHDRVAGYTF.

V gene TRBV3-1 (or the pseudogene TRBV3-2) combines with J gene TRBJ2-5; no firm D call. The V and J ends lost 6 bases and 4 bases respectively, with 21 bases between them. Germline assignment: CDR1 LGHDT and CDR2 YNNKEL (reference sequence). The CDR3 has 16 amino acids. The CDR3 region has the DNA TGTGCCAGCAGTTCCCCGAGCCGGCCCAGAGGAGAGACCCAGTACTTC. Encoded protein: CASSSPSRPRGETQYF.

This chain uses TRBV7-9 with TRBJ1-2; D is unresolved. Trimming cost V 0 bases and J 4 bases, with 9 bases left between them. Germline CDR1 SEHNR, CDR2 FQNEAQ (reference sequence). The CDR3 is 14 amino acids. The CDR3 DNA reads TGTGCCAGCAGCTTAGCTGAATGGGCCTATGGCTACACCTTC. It translates to CASSLAEWAYGYTF. Full variable domain (outside the CDR3, taken from reference TRBV7-9 and TRBJ1-2): DTGVSQNPRHKITKRGQNVTFRCDPISEHNRLYWYRQTLGQGPEFLTYFQNEAQLEKSRLLSDRFSAERPKGSFSTLEIQRTEQGDSAMYLCASSLAEWAYGYTFGSGTRLTVV.

The rearrangement joins TRBV7-3 to TRBJ2-3; TRBD2 matches at 9 bases. The V gene end was trimmed by 5 bases and the J gene end by 6 bases; junction bases not matched to a gene: 6. This CDR3 region has 14 residues. The germline gives CDR1 SGHTA, CDR2 FQGTGA. CDR3 loop: CASSTLAGSDTQYF. Written as DNA, the CDR3 is TGTGCCAGCAGCACACTAGCGGGTTCGGATACGCAGTATTTT.

The chain joins TRBV5-1 to TRBJ1-1; 8 nucleotides match TRBD1. Germline V lookup: CDR1 SGHRS, CDR2 YFSETQ. The CDR3 is 16 amino acids. V gave up 2 bases and J gave up 1 base; unmatched junction bases: 7. The CDR3 is CASSFIRGQGNTEAFF. The CDR3, as DNA: TGCGCCAGCAGCTTTATCAGGGGGCAAGGGAACACTGAAGCTTTCTTT.